These 11 T cell receptor beta chains came from one sample sequenced in a study of identical twins listed by TCRdb under 2016. The library relied on 5' RACE. Sequenced on an Illumina HiSeq 2000. The public reads were run again by TCRdb, first through fastp at Q25 and then through MiXCR, and only productive beta chains were kept. A single entry per CDR3 protein holds the most common genes and DNA from its merged rows. In all, the sample holds approximately 890,000 distinct CDR3 sequences, and roughly an eighth of those were seen once. The ten top clones hold around 1.6% of the sample. This same sample was also part of a study on yellow fever vaccine responses in identical twins.

Sequenced sample: PBMCs. These receptors were taken from a woman between 18 and 29 years old in good health.

J is TRBJ2-1 and V is TRBV7-2; D gene ambiguous. Looked up from germline, CDR1 is SGHTA and CDR2 is FQGNSA. V lost 5 bases, J lost 9 bases, and 17 bases lay in between. This CDR3 contains 14 residues. CDR3 amino acids: CASSGQALAVEQFF. Written as DNA, the CDR3 is TGTGCCAGCAGCGGCCAAGCGCTCGCCGTTGAGCAGTTCTTC.

The sample holds a few counts of this clonotype. The chain recombines TRBV12-3 or TRBV12-4 with TRBJ1-1; D is unclear. Trimming removed 3 bases from V and 2 bases from J, with 10 bases in between. This CDR3 is built from 14 residues. CDR3 residues: CASSFARTNTEAFF. The CDR3 DNA sequence: TGTGCCAGCAGTTTTGCCAGAACTAACACTGAAGCTTTCTTT.

This chain connects TRBV29-1 to TRBJ2-7; TRBD2 matches at 7 bases. The CDR3 is made up of 12 amino acids. The ends lost 6 bases at V and 6 bases at J; junction bases unmatched: 8. Germline V CDR1 and CDR2: SQVTM, ANQGSEA. CDR3 nucleotide sequence: TGCAGCGTCGGGTGGGGGGGGTTCGAGCAGTACTTC. Translated: CSVGWGGFEQYF.

This clonotype appeared a few times. The chain is built from TRBV7-8 and TRBJ2-3; tentatively, D is TRBD1 or TRBD2 (5 bases each). This CDR3 comprises 14 residues. Germline V gives CDR1 SGHVS, CDR2 FQNEAQ. Trimming pared 0 bases from V and 4 bases from J, leaving 8 bases between. CDR3 in amino acids: CASSLAMGADTQYF. The CDR3 coding sequence is TGTGCCAGCAGCTTAGCTATGGGGGCAGATACGCAGTATTTT.

This clonotype was seen only a few times. The chain joins TRBV15 to TRBJ1-5, with D perhaps TRBD1 (5 bases). There are 16 residues in the CDR3. The germline V and J ends were trimmed by 2 bases and 5 bases, with 16 bases remaining between them. The germline gives CDR1 LNHNV, CDR2 YYDKDF (reference sequence). The chain's CDR3 is CATSRRGRGIDQPQHF. The CDR3 nucleotides are TGTGCCACCAGCAGACGAGGGCGGGGGATTGATCAGCCCCAGCATTTT.

V gene TRBV27 combines with J gene TRBJ1-1, with 10 bases that match TRBD1. The CDR3 extends over 15 amino acids. Germline CDR1 MNHEY, CDR2 SMNVEV (reference sequence). Trimming at V came to 11 bases and at J to 5 bases, leaving 14 bases not matched to a gene. The CDR3 nucleotides read TGTGCCTCGAGGACAGGGGGAGGATTATGGACTGAAGCTTTCTTT. This codes for CASRTGGGLWTEAFF.

This clonotype was detected many times. This rearrangement joins TRBV5-1 to TRBJ2-1; possibly TRBD2 for D (6 bases). The V and J ends lost 1 base and 7 bases respectively, with 9 bases between them. There are 13 residues in the CDR3. Germline V gene sequence: CDR1 SGHRS, CDR2 YFSETQ. The CDR3 DNA sequence: TGCGCCAGCAGCTTGCCTAGCGAGAATGAGCAGTTCTTC. This codes for CASSLPSENEQFF.

The rearrangement joins TRBV20-1 to TRBJ2-5; 7 bases fit TRBD2. J was trimmed by 4 bases and V by 3 bases; bases with no gene match: 14. CDR3 length: 16 amino acids. In germline, CDR1 is DFQATT, CDR2 SNEGSKA (reference sequence). CDR3 in amino acids: CSASGGGAGEGETQYF. CDR3 coding DNA: TGCAGTGCTAGTGGGGGAGGGGCGGGTGAGGGAGAGACCCAGTACTTC.

The chain employs TRBV20-1 and TRBJ2-6; 7 nucleotides line up with TRBD2. Germline CDR1 DFQATT, CDR2 SNEGSKA (reference sequence). Trimming at V came to 1 base and at J to 4 bases, leaving 7 bases not matched to a gene. This CDR3 comprises 16 residues. Here the CDR3 reads CSARGGSGSGANVLTF. CDR3 coding DNA: TGCAGTGCTAGAGGCGGGAGTGGATCCGGGGCCAACGTCCTGACTTTC.

This clonotype was seen repeatedly, ten times or more. The V call is TRBV12-3 or TRBV12-4, the J call TRBJ2-3; D uncertain. Trimming removed 8 bases from V and 6 bases from J, with 12 bases in between. CDR3 length: 12 amino acids. Written as DNA, the CDR3 is TGTGCCAGCGGGATTATTGGGGATACGCAGTATTTT. This codes for CASGIIGDTQYF.

This clonotype occurred once. The V gene is TRBV5-6, the J gene TRBJ1-6; no firm D call. V was clipped by 4 bases and J by 3 bases, with 14 bases between them. From germline, CDR1 is SGHDT and CDR2 YYEEEE. This CDR3 spans 16 amino acids. DNA of the CDR3: TGTGCCAGCAGCCGCGGGCGGGTCCGCTATAATTCACCCCTCCACTTT. Protein product: CASSRGRVRYNSPLHF.